One T cell receptor beta chain is described in this entry. The clone's antigen remains unknown. Per-nucleotide qualities are absent, and no much larger clonotype sits a single base away. TCR beta libraries were generated from genomic DNA with the immunoSEQ kit, following the manufacturer's recommendations. To prepare libraries, a first multiplex PCR with proprietary primers was run, followed by a second PCR that added unique barcodes, and a bead cleanup was done after each round. Each sample batch included a kit-provided positive control reaction and a negative control reaction. The final libraries were assessed on an Agilent 4200 TapeStation D1000 ScreenTape, pooled by volume, and quantified by qPCR. An Illumina NextSeq500 fitted with a MidOutput 150-cycle cartridge performed the sequencing, running 156 Read1 cycles and 15 Index1 cycles with the kit's custom primers. The pooled library was loaded at approximately 0.97 pM with about 20% PhiX control spiked in. Per the original workflow: Vendor-processed data were analyzed in R, and a clonotype was defined as all T cells sharing the same CDR3 nucleotide sequence. For clone abundance analyses, frequencies were normalized to the 10,000 most abundant clones in each sample. Public T cell clones, which averaged fewer than five per sample, were removed prior to analysis. An abundance difference of at least 32-fold between compartments was the criterion for calling clonotypes tumor-enriched or baseline blood-enriched. A beta-binomial differential abundance model was used to identify clonotypes that expanded or contracted between blood time points. The Baroni-Urbani and Buser coefficient was used to measure tumor-blood repertoire similarity, and groups were compared with two-tailed Wilcoxon tests in R. TCRdb provides this immuneACCESS table in a form limited to in-frame rearrangements. Some clones are lacking; in checked studies, under half of them reflect an unresolved V gene, and why the rest are absent is not known. Clone size and V and J calls were adopted from that table, with D and trimming inferred from the DNA. For this sample the table gives more than 120,000 clones, of which 86% were detected only once. The ten biggest clones cover around a sixth of the sample.

The time point label of this sample denotes: blood 4 weeks post-SBRT, at nephrectomy. Per the publication, the treatment or condition label means: 15 Gy SBRT to primary tumor, nephrectomy 4 weeks later. Samples were obtained from a clinical trial, in which 15 Gy stereotactic body radiation therapy was delivered to primary renal cell carcinomas and nephrectomy was performed 4 weeks later. To track tumor-enriched clonotypes, serial peripheral blood was sampled from radiation-treated patients at baseline and at 2 weeks and 4 weeks after SBRT. Renal cell carcinoma with clear cell pathology was present in all patients. The QIAamp DNA Blood Mini Kit (Qiagen) was used to prepare genomic DNA for TCR sequencing. The analyses included just those samples that passed every quality control check. The entry originates in a study of radiation and T cells in renal cell carcinoma (dated by TCRdb to 2020 to 2021). In terms of the full investigation: In total, 53 samples, comprising 26 tumors and some 27 peripheral blood samples, were subjected to TCR beta sequencing. The final blood draw took place at 4 weeks after radiation, the same time as nephrectomy. In the roughly 54 samples combined, around 3.7 million unique CDR3 nucleotide sequences were found, encoding 2.5 million to 3 million unique CDR3 amino acid sequences.

Per the germline V gene, ENHRY is the CDR1 and SYGVKD is the CDR2. The CDR3 sequence holds 16 residues, the cysteine and phenylalanine included. Only the CDR3 part of the read is kept: 48 bases, read in frame from the first base. V is shortened by 2 bases, J by 4 bases, and the region joining them spans 17 bases. The research as a whole found: Because no pretreatment tumor biopsies were available, whether clonotypes were present in the tumor at baseline could not be determined. Tracking of blood repertoire dynamics stopped at around 4 weeks after treatment, with no follow-up past that point. In blood, the top tumor clonotypes increased between baseline and 2 weeks post-radiation and then shrank by 4 weeks, which suggests that tumor-resident clones expanded only transiently. Because the trial had a single-armed design, the trial could not examine how radiation dose or scheduling affected the TCR repertoire.

This TCR came from a woman in her forties or fifties with renal cell carcinoma. The rearrangement joined TRBV10-3 to TRBJ1-2, with the D gene uncertain. The specimen was blood, collected from a patient whose treatment included radiotherapy and nephrectomy. This receptor has the CDR3 CAISEASPRAAYGYTF. The sequenced DNA: TGTGCCATCAGTGAGGCAAGCCCACGGGCAGCCTATGGCTACACCTTC.